This T cell receptor (beta chain) came from a study of monozygotic twins with inflammatory bowel disease. Points from the study as a whole: IBD-affected twins scored below their healthy co-twins in TCRbeta diversity (inverse Simpson).

Germline CDR1 KGHDR, CDR2 SFDVKD. This CDR3 contains 15 residues. With the 5' RACE reads reprocessed, TCRdb shows one record per CDR3 protein and no DNA. This table lists 140,000 to 150,000 distinct CDR3 sequences. Turning to this clonotype: Its antigen remains unknown.

Source material: blood. V and J are TRBV24-1 and TRBJ2-7; TCRdb's D call of TRBD1 is untestable without DNA. The sequence was collected from a human donor with ulcerative colitis or Crohn's disease, or a healthy co-twin of an affected twin (not recorded which). CDR3 amino acids: CATSDSITGGYEQYF.